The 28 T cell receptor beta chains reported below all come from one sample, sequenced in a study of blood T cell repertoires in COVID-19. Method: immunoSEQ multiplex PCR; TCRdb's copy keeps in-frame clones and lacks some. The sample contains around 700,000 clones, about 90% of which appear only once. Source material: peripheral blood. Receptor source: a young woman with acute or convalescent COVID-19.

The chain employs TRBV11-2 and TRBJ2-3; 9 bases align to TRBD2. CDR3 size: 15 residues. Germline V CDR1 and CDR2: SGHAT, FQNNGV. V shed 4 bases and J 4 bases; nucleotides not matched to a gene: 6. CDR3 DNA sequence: TGTGCCAGCAGCTCGCCGGGACTAGCTCCAGATACGCAGTATTTT. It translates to CASSSPGLAPDTQYF. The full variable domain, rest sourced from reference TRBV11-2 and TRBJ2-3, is EAGVAQSPRYKIIEKRQSVAFWCNPISGHATLYWYQQILGQGPKLLIQFQNNGVVDDSQLPKDRFSAERLKGVDSTLKIQPAKLEDSAVYLCASSSPGLAPDTQYFGPGTRLTVL.

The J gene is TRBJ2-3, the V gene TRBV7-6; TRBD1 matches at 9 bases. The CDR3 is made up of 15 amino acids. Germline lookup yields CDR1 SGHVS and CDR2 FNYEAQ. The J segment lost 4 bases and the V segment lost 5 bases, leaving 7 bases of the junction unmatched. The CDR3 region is CASSPTGGAADTQYF. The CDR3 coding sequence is TGTGCCAGCAGCCCGACAGGGGGAGCGGCAGATACGCAGTATTTT.

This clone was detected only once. CDR3 in amino acids: CASSSGGVRETQYF. Here the CDR3 DNA reads TGTGCCAGCAGTTCAGGGGGCGTAAGGGAGACCCAGTACTTC. This rearrangement joins TRBV2 to TRBJ2-5; TRBD1 aligns across 8 bases. CDR1 and CDR2 from the germline V gene are SNHLY and FYNNEI. V shed 5 bases and J 5 bases; nucleotides not matched to a gene: 7. There are 14 residues in the CDR3.

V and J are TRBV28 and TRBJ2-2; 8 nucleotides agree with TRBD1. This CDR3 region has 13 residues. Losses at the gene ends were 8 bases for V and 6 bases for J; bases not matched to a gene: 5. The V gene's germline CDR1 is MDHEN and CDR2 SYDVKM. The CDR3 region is CASQGAGSGELFF. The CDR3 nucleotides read TGTGCCAGCCAGGGGGCGGGGTCCGGGGAGCTGTTTTTT.

DNA of the CDR3: TGCGCCAGCAGCCAAACCCCCGGGGGGGTCCGTGGCTACACCTTC. It codes for CASSQTPGGVRGYTF. The gene calls are TRBV4-3 and TRBJ1-2; the D gene is possibly TRBD1 (5 bases). Germline V CDR1 and CDR2: LGHNA, YSLEER. The V and J ends lost 2 bases and 7 bases respectively, with 17 bases between them. This CDR3 has 15 residues.

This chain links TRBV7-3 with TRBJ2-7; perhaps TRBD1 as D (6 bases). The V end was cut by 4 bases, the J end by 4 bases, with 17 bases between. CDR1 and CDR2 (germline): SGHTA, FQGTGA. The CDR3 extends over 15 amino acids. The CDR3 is CASSSQAGQQYEQYF. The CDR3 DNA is TGTGCCAGCAGCTCCCAAGCCGGACAGCAATACGAGCAGTACTTC.

The CDR3 loop is CASSPGTGDTGELFF. The DNA of the CDR3 is TGTGCCAGCAGTCCGGGGACAGGGGACACCGGGGAGCTGTTTTTT. The V gene is TRBV6-5, the J gene TRBJ2-2; 10 bases are a match to TRBD1. This CDR3 has 15 residues. V trimming: 5 bases; J trimming: 3 bases; junction bases outside the gene matches: 3. CDR1 is MNHEY, CDR2 SVGAGI, per germline.

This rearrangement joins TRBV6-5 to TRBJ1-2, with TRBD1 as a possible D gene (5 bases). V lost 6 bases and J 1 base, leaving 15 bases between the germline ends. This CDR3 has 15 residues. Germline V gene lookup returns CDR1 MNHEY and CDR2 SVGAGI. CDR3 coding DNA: TGTGCCAGCAGAATAGACAGCCTCGATAACTATGGCTACACCTTC. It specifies CASRIDSLDNYGYTF.

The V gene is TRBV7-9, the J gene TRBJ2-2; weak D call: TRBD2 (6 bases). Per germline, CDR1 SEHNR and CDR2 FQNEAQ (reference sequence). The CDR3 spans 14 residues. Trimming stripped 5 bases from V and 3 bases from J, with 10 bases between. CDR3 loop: CASSPGGDTGELFF. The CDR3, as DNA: TGTGCCAGCAGCCCCGGGGGTGACACCGGGGAGCTGTTTTTT.

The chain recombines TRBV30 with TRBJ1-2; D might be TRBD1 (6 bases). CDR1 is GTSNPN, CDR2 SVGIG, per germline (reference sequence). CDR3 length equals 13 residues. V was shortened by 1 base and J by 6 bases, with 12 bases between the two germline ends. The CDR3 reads CAWSGAGGHGYTF. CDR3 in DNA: TGTGCCTGGAGTGGTGCGGGGGGCCATGGCTACACCTTC.

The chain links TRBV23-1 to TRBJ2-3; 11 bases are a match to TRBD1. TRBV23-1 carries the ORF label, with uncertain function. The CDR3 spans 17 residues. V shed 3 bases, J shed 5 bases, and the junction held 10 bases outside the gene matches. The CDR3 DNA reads TGCGCCAGCAGTCATGACCAGGGACAGGGGGTGGTAGATACGCAGTATTTT. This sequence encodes CASSHDQGQGVVDTQYF.

This chain's CDR3 is CASSHLRDTPSYEQYF. The CDR3 DNA reads TGTGCCAGCAGCCACCTCCGGGACACACCATCCTACGAGCAGTACTTC. The rearrangement uses TRBV3-1 (or the pseudogene TRBV3-2) and TRBJ2-7; a possible D gene is TRBD1 (6 bases). CDR1 is LGHDT, CDR2 YNNKEL, per germline (reference sequence). The CDR3 contains 16 residues. Trimming removed 3 bases from V and 1 base from J, with 16 bases in between.

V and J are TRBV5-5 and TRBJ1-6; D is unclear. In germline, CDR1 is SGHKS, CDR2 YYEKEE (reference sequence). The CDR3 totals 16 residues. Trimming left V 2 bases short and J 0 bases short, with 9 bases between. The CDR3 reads CASSFGVSSYNSPLHF. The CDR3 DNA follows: TGTGCCAGCAGCTTTGGTGTTAGCTCCTATAATTCACCCCTCCACTTT.

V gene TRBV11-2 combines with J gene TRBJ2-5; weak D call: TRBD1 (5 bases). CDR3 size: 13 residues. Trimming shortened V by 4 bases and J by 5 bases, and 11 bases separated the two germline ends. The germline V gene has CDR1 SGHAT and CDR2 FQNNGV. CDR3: CASSSLTAETQYF. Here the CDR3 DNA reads TGTGCCAGCAGCTCTCTGACAGCGGAGACCCAGTACTTC.

DNA of the CDR3: TGTGCCAGCAGCGCGGGACAGGGGTCCCACGAGCAGTACTTC. Translated, it gives CASSAGQGSHEQYF. The chain employs TRBV2 and TRBJ2-7, with 10 bases lining up with TRBD1. The V and J ends lost 6 bases and 5 bases, in that order; junction bases with no gene match: 7. Germline CDR1 reads SNHLY; CDR2 reads FYNNEI. The CDR3 spans 14 residues. Full variable domain (outside the CDR3, taken from reference TRBV2 and TRBJ2-7): EPEVTQTPSHQVTQMGQEVILRCVPISNHLYFYWYRQILGQKVEFLVSFYNNEISEKSEIFDDQFSVERPDGSNFTLKIRSTKLEDSAMYFCASSAGQGSHEQYFGPGTRLTVT.

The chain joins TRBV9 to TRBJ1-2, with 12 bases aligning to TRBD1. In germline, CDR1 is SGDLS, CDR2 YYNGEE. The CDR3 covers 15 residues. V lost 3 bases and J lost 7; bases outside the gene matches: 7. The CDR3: CASSAGTGGASGYTF. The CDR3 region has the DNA TGTGCCAGCAGCGCCGGGACAGGGGGCGCGAGTGGCTACACCTTC.

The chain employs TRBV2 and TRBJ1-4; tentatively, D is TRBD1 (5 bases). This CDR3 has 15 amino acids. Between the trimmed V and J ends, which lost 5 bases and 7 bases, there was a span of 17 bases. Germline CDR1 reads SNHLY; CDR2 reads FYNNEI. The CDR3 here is CASSLSGAKSEKLFF. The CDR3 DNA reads TGTGCCAGCAGTTTGTCTGGGGCTAAGAGTGAAAAACTGTTTTTT.

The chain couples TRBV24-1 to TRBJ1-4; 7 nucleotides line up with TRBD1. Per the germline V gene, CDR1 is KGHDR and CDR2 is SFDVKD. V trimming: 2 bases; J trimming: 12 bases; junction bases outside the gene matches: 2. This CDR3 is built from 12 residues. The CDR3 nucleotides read TGTGCCACCAGTGATTCTACAGGGGAACTGTTTTTT. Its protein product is CATSDSTGELFF.

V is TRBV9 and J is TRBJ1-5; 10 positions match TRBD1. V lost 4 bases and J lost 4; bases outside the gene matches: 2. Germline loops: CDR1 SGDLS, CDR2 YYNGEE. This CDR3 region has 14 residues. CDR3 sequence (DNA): TGTGCCAGCAGCCTGGGACAGGGGAATCAGCCCCAGCATTTT. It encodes CASSLGQGNQPQHF.

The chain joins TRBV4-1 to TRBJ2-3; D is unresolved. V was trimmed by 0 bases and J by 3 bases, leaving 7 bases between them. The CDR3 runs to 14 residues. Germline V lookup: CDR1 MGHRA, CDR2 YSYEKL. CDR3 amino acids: CASSQDPFTDTQYF. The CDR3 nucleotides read TGCGCCAGCAGCCAAGATCCGTTTACAGATACGCAGTATTTT.

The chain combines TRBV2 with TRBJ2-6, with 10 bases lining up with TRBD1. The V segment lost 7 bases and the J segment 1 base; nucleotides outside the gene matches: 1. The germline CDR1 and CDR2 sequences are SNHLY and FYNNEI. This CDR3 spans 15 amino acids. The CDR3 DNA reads TGTGCCAGCACGGGACAGGGGTCTGGGGCCAACGTCCTGACTTTC. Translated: CASTGQGSGANVLTF.

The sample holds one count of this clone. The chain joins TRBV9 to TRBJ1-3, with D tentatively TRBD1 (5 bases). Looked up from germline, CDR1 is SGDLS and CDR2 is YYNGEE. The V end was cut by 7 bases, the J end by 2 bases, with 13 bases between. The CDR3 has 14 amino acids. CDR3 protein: CASDTGGTGNTIYF. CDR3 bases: TGTGCCAGCGACACCGGGGGAACTGGAAACACCATATATTTT.

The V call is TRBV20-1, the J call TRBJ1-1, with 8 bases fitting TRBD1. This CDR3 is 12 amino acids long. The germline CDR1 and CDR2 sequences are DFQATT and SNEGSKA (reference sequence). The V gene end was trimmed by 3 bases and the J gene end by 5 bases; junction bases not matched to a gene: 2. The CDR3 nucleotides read TGCAGTGCTAGTGGGACAGGTACTGAAGCTTTCTTT. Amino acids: CSASGTGTEAFF.

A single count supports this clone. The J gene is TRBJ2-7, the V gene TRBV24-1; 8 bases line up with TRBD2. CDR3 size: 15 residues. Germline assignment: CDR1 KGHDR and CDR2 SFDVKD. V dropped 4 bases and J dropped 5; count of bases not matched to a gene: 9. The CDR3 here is CATSDPGTSGHEQYF. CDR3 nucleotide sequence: TGTGCCACCAGTGACCCTGGGACTAGTGGCCACGAGCAGTACTTC.

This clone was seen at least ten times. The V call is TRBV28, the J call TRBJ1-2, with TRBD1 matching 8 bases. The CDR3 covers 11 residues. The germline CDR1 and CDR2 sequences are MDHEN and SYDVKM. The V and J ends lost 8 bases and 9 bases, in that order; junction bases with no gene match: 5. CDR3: CASGQGSRYTF. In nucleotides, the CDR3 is TGTGCCAGCGGACAGGGAAGTCGCTACACCTTC.

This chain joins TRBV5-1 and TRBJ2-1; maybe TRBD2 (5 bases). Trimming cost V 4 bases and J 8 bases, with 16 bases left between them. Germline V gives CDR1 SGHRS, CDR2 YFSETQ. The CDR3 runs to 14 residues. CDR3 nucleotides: TGCGCCAGCAGCCCCTATACGGGGAGAGATGAGCAGTTCTTC. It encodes CASSPYTGRDEQFF.

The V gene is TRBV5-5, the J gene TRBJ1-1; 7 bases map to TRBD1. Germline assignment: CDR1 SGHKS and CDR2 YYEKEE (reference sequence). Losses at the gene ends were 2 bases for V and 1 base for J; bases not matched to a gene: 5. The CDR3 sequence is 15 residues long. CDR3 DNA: TGTGCCAGCAGCTTTGACAGGGCTTCGAACACTGAAGCTTTCTTT. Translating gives CASSFDRASNTEAFF.

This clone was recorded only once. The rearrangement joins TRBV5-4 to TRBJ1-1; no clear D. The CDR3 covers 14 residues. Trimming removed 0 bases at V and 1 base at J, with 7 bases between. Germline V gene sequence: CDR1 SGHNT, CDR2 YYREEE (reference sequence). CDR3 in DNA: TGTGCCAGCAGCTTGGGTACTAGGAACACTGAAGCTTTCTTT. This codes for CASSLGTRNTEAFF.